This T cell receptor (beta chain) stems from a study of siplizumab effects on memory and regulatory T cells. Study-level findings and limits: In roughly 75-95% of proliferating CD4+ or CD8+ clones, a naive or memory phenotype could not be assigned. A major contribution to the alloresponse seemed to be made by naive T cells, which seemed more diverse than memory cells.

Trimming left V 7 bases short and J 0 bases short, with 13 bases between. Germline CDR1 GTSNPN, CDR2 SVGIG (reference sequence). The CDR3 loop spans 14 amino acids. Comments on this clone: Its antigen is currently unknown.

Sequenced by immunoSEQ multiplex PCR; TCRdb stores in-frame clones only, minus some. Among tens of thousands of clones listed, roughly 83% were seen once. This chain joins TRBV30 and TRBJ2-1; D possibly corresponds to TRBD1 (6 bases). The sample consisted of memory CD4+ T cells sorted from blood. The clonotype was recovered from a human donor in good health. CDR3 nucleotide sequence: TGTGCCTCCAAGACAGGAGGCTCCTACAATGAGCAGTTCTTC. Amino acids: CASKTGGSYNEQFF.